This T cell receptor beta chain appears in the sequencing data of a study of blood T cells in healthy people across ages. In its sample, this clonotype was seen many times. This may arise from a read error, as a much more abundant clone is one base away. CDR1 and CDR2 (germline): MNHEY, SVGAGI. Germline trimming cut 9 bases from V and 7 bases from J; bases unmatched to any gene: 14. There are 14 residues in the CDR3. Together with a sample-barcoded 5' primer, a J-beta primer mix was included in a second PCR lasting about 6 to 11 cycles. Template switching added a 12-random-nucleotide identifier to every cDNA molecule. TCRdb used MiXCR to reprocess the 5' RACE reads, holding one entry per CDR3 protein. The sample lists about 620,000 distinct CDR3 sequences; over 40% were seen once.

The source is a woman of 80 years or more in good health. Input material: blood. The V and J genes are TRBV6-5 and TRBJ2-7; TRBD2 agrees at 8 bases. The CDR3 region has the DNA TGTGCCAGTACCCCCACTAGCGGTTCGGCGGAGCAGTACTTC. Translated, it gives CASTPTSGSAEQYF.